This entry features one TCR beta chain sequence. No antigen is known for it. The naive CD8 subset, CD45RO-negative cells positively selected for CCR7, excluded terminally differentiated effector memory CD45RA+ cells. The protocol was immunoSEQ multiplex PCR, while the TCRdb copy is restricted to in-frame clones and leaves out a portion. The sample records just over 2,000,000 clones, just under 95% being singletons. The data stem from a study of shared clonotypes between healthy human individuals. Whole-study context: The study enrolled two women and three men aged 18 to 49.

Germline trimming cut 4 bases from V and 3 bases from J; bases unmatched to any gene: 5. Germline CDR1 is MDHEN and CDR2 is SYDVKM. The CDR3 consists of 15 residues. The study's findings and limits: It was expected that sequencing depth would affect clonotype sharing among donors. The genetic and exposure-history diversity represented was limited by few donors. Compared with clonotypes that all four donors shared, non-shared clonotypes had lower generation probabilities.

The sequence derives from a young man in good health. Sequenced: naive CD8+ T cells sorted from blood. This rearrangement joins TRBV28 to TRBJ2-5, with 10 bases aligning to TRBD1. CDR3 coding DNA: TGTGCCAGCAGTTCTCGGACAGGGGGGGAAGAGACCCAGTACTTC. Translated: CASSSRTGGEETQYF. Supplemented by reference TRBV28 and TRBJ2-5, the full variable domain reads DVKVTQSSRYLVKRTGEKVFLECVQDMDHENMFWYRQDPGLGLRLIYFSYDVKMKEKGDIPEGYSVSREKKERFSLILESASTNQTSMYLCASSSRTGGEETQYFGPGTRLLVL.